The 26 T cell receptor beta chains below all came from one sample that was sequenced in a study of cytomegalovirus exposure and HLA in healthy donors. Sequencing was performed with immunoSEQ multiplex PCR; in TCRdb, only in-frame clones are kept and a portion is missing. The data show around 160,000 clones, roughly 80% seen once. Sequences were obtained from PBMCs. Source of these receptors: a young man in good health and CMV-seropositive.

The rearrangement links TRBV19 to TRBJ2-7, with D unresolved. Germline V CDR1 and CDR2: LNHDA, SQIVND (reference sequence). The CDR3 is made up of 14 amino acids. V shed 1 base and J shed 7 bases, with 14 bases lying between them. CDR3 nucleotide sequence: TGTGCCAGTAGTATAGTCACGGCCCGAGGTGAGCAGTACTTC. Protein sequence: CASSIVTARGEQYF.

The V and J genes are TRBV4-1 and TRBJ1-3, with TRBD1 matching over 10 bases. Germline V gene data show CDR1 as MGHRA and CDR2 as YSYEKL. This CDR3 is 16 amino acids long. Trimming cost V 6 bases and J 3 bases; bases outside gene matches: 8. CDR3 coding DNA: TGCGCCAGCAGGAGTCGACAGGGGGCGGGTGGAAACACCATATATTTT. Translation gives CASRSRQGAGGNTIYF.

The rearrangement links TRBV10-2 to TRBJ2-1, with 9 bases lining up with TRBD2. Germline trimming cut 5 bases from V and 10 bases from J; bases unmatched to any gene: 9. The CDR3 is 14 residues long. CDR1 WSHSY and CDR2 SAAADI come from the germline V gene. The chain's CDR3 is CASSLAGGPGEQFF. The CDR3 DNA follows: TGCGCCAGCAGTCTCGCGGGGGGGCCTGGGGAGCAGTTCTTC.

This chain joins TRBV9 and TRBJ2-7; 8 bases align to TRBD1. The V gene's germline CDR1 is SGDLS and CDR2 YYNGEE. This CDR3 spans 14 amino acids. V shed 3 bases, J shed 5 bases, and the junction held 7 bases outside the gene matches. The CDR3 region is CASSDRDRIHEQYF. Written as DNA, the CDR3 is TGTGCCAGCAGCGACCGGGACAGGATCCACGAGCAGTACTTC.

The chain recombines TRBV29-1 with TRBJ1-1, with 9 bases lining up with TRBD1. The V segment lost 4 bases and the J segment 7 bases; nucleotides outside the gene matches: 4. This CDR3 is built from 12 residues. CDR1 and CDR2 (germline): SQVTM, ANQGSEA. CDR3 sequence (DNA): TGCAGCGTTGGAACAGGGGGCGTTGAAGCTTTCTTT. The encoded protein is CSVGTGGVEAFF. The full variable domain, completed using reference TRBV29-1 and TRBJ1-1, is SAVISQKPSRDICQRGTSLTIQCQVDSQVTMMFWYRQQPGQSLTLIATANQGSEATYESGFVIDKFPISRPNLTFSTLTVSNMSPEDSSIYLCSVGTGGVEAFFGQGTRLTVV.

Written as DNA, the CDR3 is TGTGCCAGCTCAGTCTACTCAGGGCACACTAATGAAAAACTGTTTTTT. It encodes CASSVYSGHTNEKLFF. The chain joins TRBV18 to TRBJ1-4, with TRBD1 as a possible D gene (5 bases). This CDR3 is built from 16 residues. Germline values: CDR1 KGHSH, CDR2 LQKENI. V gave up 5 bases and J gave up 2 bases, with 15 bases separating them.

With regard to this clone: Other DNA sequences within the sample encode an identical CDR3. The CDR3 spells CASSLTSGDYNEQFF. Here the CDR3 DNA reads TGTGCCAGTAGCCTGACCTCCGGGGATTACAATGAGCAGTTCTTC. The J gene is TRBJ2-1, the V gene TRBV19, with D possibly matching TRBD2 (5 bases). The CDR3 totals 15 residues. CDR1 and CDR2 from the germline V gene are LNHDA and SQIVND (reference sequence). The ends were cut back, 6 bases at V and 4 bases at J, with 16 bases in the middle.

J is TRBJ1-2 and V is TRBV6-4; D not certain. Germline lookup yields CDR1 MRHNA and CDR2 SNTAGT. The V gene lost 0 bases and the J gene lost 7 bases, with 24 bases spanning the gap. The CDR3 has 18 residues. In nucleotides, the CDR3 is TGTGCCAGCAGTGACTCCCCTTCCCCCTCGTTGGGGAGAGGTGGCTACACCTTC. It specifies CASSDSPSPSLGRGGYTF.

The V call is TRBV10-3, the J call TRBJ1-1; TRBD1 aligns across 7 bases. Trimming cost V 2 bases and J 3 bases; bases outside gene matches: 6. Looked up from germline, CDR1 is ENHRY and CDR2 is SYGVKD. This CDR3 spans 15 amino acids. The CDR3 spells CAISEAGGTYTEAFF. The CDR3 bases are TGTGCCATCAGTGAGGCAGGGGGTACGTACACTGAAGCTTTCTTT.

The CDR3 DNA follows: TGTGCCAGCAGCTGGGGTCCAAAGCGGGGGGCCTACAATGAGCAGTTCTTC. Translation gives CASSWGPKRGAYNEQFF. The chain joins TRBV5-8 to TRBJ2-1, with TRBD2 identical over 9 bases. V trimming: 3 bases; J trimming: 2 bases; junction bases outside the gene matches: 9. This CDR3 region has 17 residues. CDR1 is SGHTS and CDR2 is YDEGEE in the germline V gene.

This clone was counted between two and nine times. The chain combines TRBV4-2 with TRBJ2-5, with a tentative D call TRBD2 (5 bases). The CDR3 runs to 16 residues. Germline V gene data show CDR1 as LGHNA and CDR2 as YNFKEQ. Trimming took 1 base from V and 2 from J, leaving 14 bases between them. The CDR3 DNA reads TGTGCCAGCAGCCAAGTGGCCAATGGGGAGCAAGAGACCCAGTACTTC. Protein product: CASSQVANGEQETQYF.

The genes are TRBV6-1 and TRBJ2-7; 10 bases match TRBD2. The V gene's germline CDR1 is MNHNS and CDR2 SASEGT. Losses at the gene ends were 8 bases for V and 3 bases for J; bases not matched to a gene: 4. This CDR3 has 13 amino acids. This chain's CDR3 is CASGRTSGYEQYF. CDR3 DNA sequence: TGTGCCAGCGGGAGGACTAGCGGCTACGAGCAGTACTTC.

The rearrangement joins TRBV7-6 to TRBJ2-7, with 7 bases identical to TRBD1. Germline V CDR1 and CDR2: SGHVS, FNYEAQ. CDR3 size: 15 residues. The J segment lost 0 bases and the V segment lost 5 bases, leaving 7 bases of the junction unmatched. The CDR3 DNA reads as TGTGCCAGCAGCGGGGGACAGCGAACCTCCTACGAGCAGTACTTC. It translates to CASSGGQRTSYEQYF. Combining the CDR3 with reference TRBV7-6 and TRBJ2-7 gives the whole variable domain GAGVSQSPRYKVTKRGQDVALRCDPISGHVSLYWYRQALGQGPEFLTYFNYEAQQDKSGLPNDRFSAERPEGSISTLTIQRTEQRDSAMYRCASSGGQRTSYEQYFGPGTRLTVT.

CDR3 residues: CSVAQGISDTQYF. CDR3 nucleotide sequence: TGCAGCGTTGCACAGGGAATTTCAGATACGCAGTATTTT. This chain uses TRBV29-1 with TRBJ2-3, with D possibly matching TRBD1 (6 bases). CDR1 and CDR2 from the germline V gene are SQVTM and ANQGSEA. V was shortened by 4 bases and J by 4 bases, with 12 bases between the two germline ends. The CDR3 loop spans 13 amino acids.

The chain has TRBV28 and TRBJ1-4, with TRBD1 as a possible D gene (5 bases). Between the trimmed V and J ends, which lost 8 bases and 7 bases, there was a span of 14 bases. The CDR3 sequence is 13 residues long. CDR1 is MDHEN, CDR2 SYDVKM, per germline. The CDR3 sequence is CASEGGDFEKLFF. As DNA, the CDR3 is TGTGCCAGCGAAGGAGGGGACTTTGAAAAACTGTTTTTT.

V gene TRBV4-3 combines with J gene TRBJ2-3, with 8 bases aligning to TRBD2. The CDR3 has 17 residues. Germline V gene lookup returns CDR1 LGHNA and CDR2 YSLEER. J was trimmed by 5 bases and V by 0 bases; bases with no gene match: 10. The CDR3 nucleotides read TGCGCCAGCAGCCAAGATCGGGGTCGGGGGGGCAGAGATACGCAGTATTTT. It codes for CASSQDRGRGGRDTQYF.

Points on this clone: The junction and the germline gene differ at one end; a read error may be behind it. The chain joins TRBV7-7 to TRBJ2-3; tentative D call: TRBD2 (7 bases). The V gene's germline CDR1 is SSHAT and CDR2 FNYEAQ (reference sequence). This CDR3 has 18 residues. The CDR3 loop is CASSPFRGGRVGTDTQYF. The CDR3 coding sequence is TGTGCTAGCAGCCCTTTTAGGGGGGGCCGGGTTGGCACAGATACGCAGTATTTT.

The chain has TRBV19 and TRBJ1-2; 8 nucleotides agree with TRBD1. The V segment lost 4 bases and the J segment 2 bases; nucleotides outside the gene matches: 6. The CDR3 runs 15 residues. CDR1 is LNHDA and CDR2 is SQIVND in the germline V gene (reference sequence). The CDR3 nucleotides are TGTGCCAGTAGTACCCGGACAGGGATAAACTATGGCTACACCTTC. It yields the protein CASSTRTGINYGYTF.

V is TRBV7-2 and J is TRBJ1-2; D is ambiguous. The length of the CDR3 is 14 residues. Germline values: CDR1 SGHTA, CDR2 FQGNSA. The germline V and J ends were trimmed by 1 base and 4 bases, with 10 bases remaining between them. CDR3 sequence: CASSLDGGRYGYTF. As DNA, the CDR3 is TGTGCCAGCAGCTTAGATGGAGGGCGCTATGGCTACACCTTC.

V and J are TRBV7-2 and TRBJ1-2; perhaps TRBD1 as D (5 bases). The CDR3 contains 13 residues. Germline-derived CDR1 and CDR2 are SGHTA and FQGNSA. The V and J ends lost 4 bases and 7 bases respectively, with 13 bases between them. The CDR3, as DNA: TGTGCCAGCAGCTCCCGGCAGGGAGGTGGCTACACCTTC. This encodes CASSSRQGGGYTF.

The genes are TRBV6-1 and TRBJ2-1; 7 bases map to TRBD2. V gave up 4 bases and J gave up 1 base; unmatched junction bases: 7. The CDR3 covers 16 residues. Germline V CDR1 and CDR2: MNHNS, SASEGT. As DNA, the CDR3 is TGTGCCAGCAGTGGGATGGGGGGAGGGTCCTACAATGAGCAGTTCTTC. Protein: CASSGMGGGSYNEQFF.

The rearrangement uses TRBV6-4 and TRBJ2-4; TRBD2 matches at 9 bases. The germline CDR1 and CDR2 sequences are MRHNA and SNTAGT. This CDR3 has 15 residues. J was trimmed by 5 bases and V by 0 bases; bases with no gene match: 2. CDR3 residues: CASSDSAGGQNIQYF. As DNA, the CDR3 is TGTGCCAGCAGTGACTCGGCGGGGGGGCAAAACATTCAGTACTTC.

This clone appeared a single time. V usage is TRBV9 and J usage is TRBJ2-5; D may be TRBD1 (6 bases). V was trimmed by 6 bases and J by 2 bases, leaving 20 bases between them. This CDR3 comprises 16 residues. The germline V gene has CDR1 SGDLS and CDR2 YYNGEE. CDR3 nucleotide sequence: TGTGCCAGCACCGAGAGCGCCGGGACACCACAAGAGACCCAGTACTTC. This sequence encodes CASTESAGTPQETQYF.

The CDR3 DNA reads TGCGCCAGCAGCCAAGACCCCTCACAGGGGGATAGCAATCAGCCCCAGCATTTT. It encodes CASSQDPSQGDSNQPQHF. The rearrangement joins TRBV4-3 to TRBJ1-5; 8 positions match TRBD1. V gave up 0 bases and J gave up 0 bases; unmatched junction bases: 7. The germline gives CDR1 LGHNA, CDR2 YSLEER. The CDR3 spans 18 residues.

This clone was counted a few times. The J gene is TRBJ2-7, the V gene TRBV18; the D gene is possibly TRBD2 (6 bases). CDR1 is KGHSH and CDR2 is LQKENI in the germline V gene. The CDR3 has 13 amino acids. Trimming took off 4 bases at V and 5 bases at J, with 12 bases between the two ends. The CDR3 DNA reads TGTGCCAGCTCACTGGCGGGGTCCGACGAGCAGTACTTC. Amino acids: CASSLAGSDEQYF.

The CDR3 nucleotides are TGTGCCAGCAGTGACTGGACTAGCGGGAGTGAGCAGTTCTTC. Translating gives CASSDWTSGSEQFF. V gene TRBV6-1 combines with J gene TRBJ2-1; 13 bases are shared with TRBD2. This CDR3 contains 14 residues. CDR1 and CDR2 from the germline V gene are MNHNS and SASEGT. Trimming took 3 bases from V and 9 from J; bases not matched to a gene: 2.